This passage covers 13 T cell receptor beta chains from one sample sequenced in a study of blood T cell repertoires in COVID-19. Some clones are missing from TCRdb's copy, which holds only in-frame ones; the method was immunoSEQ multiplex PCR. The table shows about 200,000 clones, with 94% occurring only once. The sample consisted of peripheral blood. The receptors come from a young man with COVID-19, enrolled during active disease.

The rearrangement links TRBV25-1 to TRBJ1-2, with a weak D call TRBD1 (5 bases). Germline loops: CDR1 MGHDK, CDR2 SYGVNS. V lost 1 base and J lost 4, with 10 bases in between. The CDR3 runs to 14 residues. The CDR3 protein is CASSESGGSYGYTF. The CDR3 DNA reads TGTGCCAGCAGTGAATCGGGGGGATCCTATGGCTACACCTTC.

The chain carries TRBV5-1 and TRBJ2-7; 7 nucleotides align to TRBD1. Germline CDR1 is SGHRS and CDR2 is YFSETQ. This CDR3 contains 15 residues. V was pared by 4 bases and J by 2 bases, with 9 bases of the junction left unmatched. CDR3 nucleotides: TGCGCCAGCAGCGAAGTAGACAGGGATCCCTACGAGCAGTACTTC. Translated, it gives CASSEVDRDPYEQYF. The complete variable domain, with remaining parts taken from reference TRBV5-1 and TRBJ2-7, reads KAGVTQTPRYLIKTRGQQVTLSCSPISGHRSVSWYQQTPGQGLQFLFEYFSETQRNKGNFPGRFSGRQFSNSRSEMNVSTLELGDSALYLCASSEVDRDPYEQYFGPGTRLTVT.

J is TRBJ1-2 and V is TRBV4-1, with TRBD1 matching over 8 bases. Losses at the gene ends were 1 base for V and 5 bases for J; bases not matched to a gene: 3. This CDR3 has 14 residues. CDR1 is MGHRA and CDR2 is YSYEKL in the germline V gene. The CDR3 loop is CASSQAGQAYGYTF. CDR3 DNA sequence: TGCGCCAGCAGCCAAGCGGGACAGGCTTATGGCTACACCTTC.

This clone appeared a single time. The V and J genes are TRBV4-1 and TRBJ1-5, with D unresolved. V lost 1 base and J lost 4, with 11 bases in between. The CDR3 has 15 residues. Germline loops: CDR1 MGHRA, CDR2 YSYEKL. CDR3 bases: TGCGCCAGCAGCCAAGGGCGCGGCGGGAATCAGCCCCAGCATTTT. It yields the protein CASSQGRGGNQPQHF.

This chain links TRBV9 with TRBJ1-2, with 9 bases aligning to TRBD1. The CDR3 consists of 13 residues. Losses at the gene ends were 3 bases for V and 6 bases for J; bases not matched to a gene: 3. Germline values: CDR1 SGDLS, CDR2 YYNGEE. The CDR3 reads CASSAQGANGYTF. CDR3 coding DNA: TGTGCCAGCAGCGCACAGGGGGCGAATGGCTACACCTTC.

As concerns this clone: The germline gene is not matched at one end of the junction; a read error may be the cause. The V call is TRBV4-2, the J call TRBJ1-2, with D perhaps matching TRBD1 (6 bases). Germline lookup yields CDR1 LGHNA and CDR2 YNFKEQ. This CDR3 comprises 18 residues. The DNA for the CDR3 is TGTGCCAGCACCCAAATAGGGGGGGTCATGACTGTCGGATATGGCTACACCTTC. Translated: CASTQIGGVMTVGYGYTF.

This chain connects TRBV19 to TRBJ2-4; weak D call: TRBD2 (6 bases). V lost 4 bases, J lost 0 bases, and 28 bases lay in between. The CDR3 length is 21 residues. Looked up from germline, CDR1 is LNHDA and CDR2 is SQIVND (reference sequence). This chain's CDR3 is CASSSGTLRQRAPLAKNIQYF. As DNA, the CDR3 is TGTGCCAGTAGTAGCGGGACTTTGAGACAACGAGCGCCTCTAGCCAAAAACATTCAGTACTTC.

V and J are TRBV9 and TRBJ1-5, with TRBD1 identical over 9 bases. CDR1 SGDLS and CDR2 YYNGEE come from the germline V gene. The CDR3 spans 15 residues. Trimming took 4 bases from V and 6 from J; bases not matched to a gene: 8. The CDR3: CASSLGTGKGQPQHF. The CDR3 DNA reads TGTGCCAGCAGCCTAGGGACAGGGAAAGGTCAGCCCCAGCATTTT.

The CDR3 coding sequence is TGTGCCAGCCTCCCAAGCGGGGGGCGGGGCAATGAGCAGTTCTTC. It yields the protein CASLPSGGRGNEQFF. The V call is TRBV6-5, the J call TRBJ2-1, with TRBD2 matching 9 bases. Germline values: CDR1 MNHEY, CDR2 SVGAGI. This CDR3 has 15 amino acids. With V trimmed by 8 bases and J by 6 bases, 11 bases remained unmatched.

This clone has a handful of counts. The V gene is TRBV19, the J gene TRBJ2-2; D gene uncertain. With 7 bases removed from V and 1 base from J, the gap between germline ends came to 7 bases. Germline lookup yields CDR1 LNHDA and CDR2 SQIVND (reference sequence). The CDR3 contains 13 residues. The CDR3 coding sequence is TGTGCCAGTACTTCCGGGAACACCGGGGAGCTGTTTTTT. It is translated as CASTSGNTGELFF.

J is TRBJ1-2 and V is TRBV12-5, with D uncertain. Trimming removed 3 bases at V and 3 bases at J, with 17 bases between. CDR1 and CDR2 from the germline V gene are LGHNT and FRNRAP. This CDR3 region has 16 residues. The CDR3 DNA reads TGTGCTAGTGGTTTACGGCCTGAACTACCCTACTATGGCTACACCTTC. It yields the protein CASGLRPELPYYGYTF.

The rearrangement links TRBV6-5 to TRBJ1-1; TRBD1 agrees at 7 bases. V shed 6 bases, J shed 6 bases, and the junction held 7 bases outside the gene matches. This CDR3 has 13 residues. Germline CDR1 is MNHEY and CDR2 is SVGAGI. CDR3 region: CASSFNRGSEAFF. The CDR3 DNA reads TGTGCCAGCAGCTTCAACAGGGGCTCTGAAGCTTTCTTT.

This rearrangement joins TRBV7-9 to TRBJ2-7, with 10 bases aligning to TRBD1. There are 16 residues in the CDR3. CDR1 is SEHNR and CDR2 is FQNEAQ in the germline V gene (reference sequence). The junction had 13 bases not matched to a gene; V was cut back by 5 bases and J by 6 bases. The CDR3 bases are TGTGCCAGCAGCCAAGGGGCCGGGACAGGGGAAGGCGAGCAGTACTTC. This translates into CASSQGAGTGEGEQYF.